The sequence of this TCR beta chain was determined in a study of CD4 and CD8 cells across lung adenocarcinoma regions. TCRdb reprocessed the PCR reads with MiXCR, giving one entry per CDR3 protein. Among more than 3,500 distinct CDR3 sequences, 56% were seen once, and the ten largest hold around 21%. In germline, CDR1 is MNHNS, CDR2 SASEGT. The CDR3 totals 14 residues. V lost 4 bases to trimming and J lost 3 bases, with 9 bases between them. The gene calls are TRBV6-1 and TRBJ2-2, with D hard to call. The TCR comes from a female donor with lung adenocarcinoma. The CD4 and CD8 labels of this study may be unreliable. The sample consisted of CD4+ T cells from the margin of a lung tumor. The CDR3 region has the DNA TGTGCCAGCAGTGGGACCAGACACACCGGGGAGCTGTTTTTT. Translated, it gives CASSGTRHTGELFF.